This note documents a single TCR beta chain sequence. Antigen specificity is unknown. Investigators amplified TCR beta CDR3 regions from RNA transcripts. An initial RT-PCR round employing HTBI primers preceded a second-round multiplex PCR. Using its own MiXCR run on the multiplex PCR reads, TCRdb lists one record per CDR3 protein. The table lists 600,000 to 700,000 distinct CDR3 sequences, over 40% of them singletons, with roughly 3% in the top ten. Germline V gives CDR1 SGHVS, CDR2 FQNEAQ. The CDR3 extends over 14 amino acids. The trim removed 5 bases at V and 4 bases at J, leaving 6 bases unmatched. The data were taken from a study of Graves' ophthalmopathy and Graves' hyperthyroidism. General observations from the study: This model predicted ophthalmopathy progression (sensitivity 65% to 71%, specificity approximately 77%). Distinction of ophthalmopathy from stable hyperthyroidism by a 13-signature model reached over 85% sensitivity and roughly 81% specificity.

The chain has TRBV7-8 and TRBJ2-5, with TRBD2 matching 8 bases. This receptor was taken from an adult man with Graves' ophthalmopathy. Sequenced sample: peripheral blood. CDR3 in amino acids: CASSHGAGGETQYF. CDR3 DNA: TGTGCCAGCAGCCATGGGGCGGGGGGAGAGACCCAGTACTTC.